This T cell receptor beta chain was obtained from a study of T cells in Graves' hyperthyroidism and ophthalmopathy. Uncontrolled infection, other autoimmune disease, pregnancy or lactation led to exclusion. The PBMCs studied were ones that came from 9 to 10 ml fresh peripheral blood. General study points: Expanded thyroid clonotypes (above 0.001) were mostly also found in blood. Ophthalmopathy, as predicted by the model, came a median 6.5 months after the prediction.

The investigators amplified TCR beta CDR3 regions from RNA transcripts. A set of HTBI primers served as the primers for a first-round RT-PCR of the TCR CDR3. TCRdb reprocessed the multiplex PCR reads via MiXCR and lists one record per CDR3 protein. The sample lists 490,000 or so distinct CDR3 sequences; 15% to 20% were seen once. As regards this clonotype: No antigen is known for it.

Sequencing input: blood. The receptor comes from a woman aged 25 to 39 with Graves' ophthalmopathy.

CDR3 nucleotide sequence: TGCGCCAGCAGCCGACAGGACTACAATGAGCAGTTCTTC. It encodes CASSRQDYNEQFF. V and J are TRBV4-1 and TRBJ2-1; D possibly corresponds to TRBD1 (6 bases). The CDR3 consists of 13 residues. Trimming took 4 bases from V and 3 from J, leaving 7 bases between them. From germline, CDR1 is MGHRA and CDR2 YSYEKL.